This T cell receptor (beta chain) comes out of a study of cytomegalovirus exposure and HLA in healthy donors. Assay: immunoSEQ multiplex PCR; the TCRdb copy retains only in-frame clones and omits some. The repertoire holds around 150,000 clones, with approximately 96% as singletons. Trimming stripped 6 bases from V and 2 bases from J, with 7 bases between. The CDR3 covers 11 residues. Germline V gives CDR1 DFQATT, CDR2 SNEGSKA (reference sequence). The source material was PBMCs. The clonotype originates from a woman between 18 and 29 years old in good health and CMV-seronegative. The rearrangement uses TRBV20-1 and TRBJ2-5; D uncertain. The CDR3: CSALKQETQYF. CDR3 coding DNA: TGCAGTGCCTTAAAACAAGAGACCCAGTACTTC.